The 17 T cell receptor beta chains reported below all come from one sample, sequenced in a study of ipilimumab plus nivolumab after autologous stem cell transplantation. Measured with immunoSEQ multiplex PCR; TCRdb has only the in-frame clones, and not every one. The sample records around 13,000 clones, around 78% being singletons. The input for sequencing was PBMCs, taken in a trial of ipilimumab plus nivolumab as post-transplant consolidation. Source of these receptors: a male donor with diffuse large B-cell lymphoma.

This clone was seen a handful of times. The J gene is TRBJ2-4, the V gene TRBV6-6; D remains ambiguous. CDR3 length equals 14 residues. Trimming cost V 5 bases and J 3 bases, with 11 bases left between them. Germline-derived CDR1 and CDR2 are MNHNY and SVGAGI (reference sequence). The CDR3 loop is CASSKPLNKNIQYF. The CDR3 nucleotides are TGTGCCAGCAGTAAACCTTTGAACAAAAACATTCAGTACTTC.

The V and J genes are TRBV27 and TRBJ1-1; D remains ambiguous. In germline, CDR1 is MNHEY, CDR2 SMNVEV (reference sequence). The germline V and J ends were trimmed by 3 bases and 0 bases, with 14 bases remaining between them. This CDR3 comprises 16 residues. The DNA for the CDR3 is TGTGCCAGCAGTTTCAACGGTGCCAGCTTGAACACTGAAGCTTTCTTT. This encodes CASSFNGASLNTEAFF.

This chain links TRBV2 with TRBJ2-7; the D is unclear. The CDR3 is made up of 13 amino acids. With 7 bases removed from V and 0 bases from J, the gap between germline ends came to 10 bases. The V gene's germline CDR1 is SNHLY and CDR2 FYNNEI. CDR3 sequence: CASTRVGSYEQYF. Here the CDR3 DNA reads TGTGCCAGCACCCGGGTGGGCTCCTACGAGCAGTACTTC. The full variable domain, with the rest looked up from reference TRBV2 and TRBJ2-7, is EPEVTQTPSHQVTQMGQEVILRCVPISNHLYFYWYRQILGQKVEFLVSFYNNEISEKSEIFDDQFSVERPDGSNFTLKIRSTKLEDSAMYFCASTRVGSYEQYFGPGTRLTVT.

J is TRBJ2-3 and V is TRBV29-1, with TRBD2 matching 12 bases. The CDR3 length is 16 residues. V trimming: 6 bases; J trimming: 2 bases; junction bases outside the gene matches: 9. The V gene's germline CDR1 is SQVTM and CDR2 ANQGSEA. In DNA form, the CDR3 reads TGCAGCGTGGGCCCGAGACTAGCGGGGGCCACAGATACGCAGTATTTT. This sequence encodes CSVGPRLAGATDTQYF.

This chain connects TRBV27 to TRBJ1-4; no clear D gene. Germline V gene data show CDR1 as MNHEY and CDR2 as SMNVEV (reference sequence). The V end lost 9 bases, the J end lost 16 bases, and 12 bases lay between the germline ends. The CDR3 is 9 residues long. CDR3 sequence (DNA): TGTGCCAGGTCGCTTAAAGGGTTTTTT. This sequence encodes CARSLKGFF.

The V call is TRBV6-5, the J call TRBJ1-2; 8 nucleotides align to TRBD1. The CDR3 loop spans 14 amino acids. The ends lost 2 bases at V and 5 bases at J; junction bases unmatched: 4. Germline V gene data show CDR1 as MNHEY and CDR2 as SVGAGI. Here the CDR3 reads CASSYGQGPYGYTF. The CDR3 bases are TGTGCCAGCAGTTACGGACAGGGACCATATGGCTACACCTTC.

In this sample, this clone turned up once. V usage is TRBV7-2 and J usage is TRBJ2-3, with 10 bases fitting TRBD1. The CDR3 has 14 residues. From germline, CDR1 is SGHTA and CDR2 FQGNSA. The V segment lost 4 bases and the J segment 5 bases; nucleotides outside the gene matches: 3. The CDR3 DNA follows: TGTGCCAGCAGCTACGGGGACAGGGGAGATACGCAGTATTTT. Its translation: CASSYGDRGDTQYF.

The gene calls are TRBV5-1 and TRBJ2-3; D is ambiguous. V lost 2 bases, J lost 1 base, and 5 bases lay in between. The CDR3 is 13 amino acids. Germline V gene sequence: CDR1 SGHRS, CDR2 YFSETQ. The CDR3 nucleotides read TGCGCCAGCAGCTTAGGTGGCACAGATACGCAGTATTTT. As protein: CASSLGGTDTQYF. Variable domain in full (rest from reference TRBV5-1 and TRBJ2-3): KAGVTQTPRYLIKTRGQQVTLSCSPISGHRSVSWYQQTPGQGLQFLFEYFSETQRNKGNFPGRFSGRQFSNSRSEMNVSTLELGDSALYLCASSLGGTDTQYFGPGTRLTVL.

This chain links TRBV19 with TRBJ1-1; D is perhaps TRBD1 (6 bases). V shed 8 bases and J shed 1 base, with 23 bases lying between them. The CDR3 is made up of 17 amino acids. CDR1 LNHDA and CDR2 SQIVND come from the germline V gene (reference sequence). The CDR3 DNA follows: TGTGCCAGTGGGGGCTTCTGGGCCGGGACCTCGAACACTGAAGCTTTCTTT. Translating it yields CASGGFWAGTSNTEAFF.

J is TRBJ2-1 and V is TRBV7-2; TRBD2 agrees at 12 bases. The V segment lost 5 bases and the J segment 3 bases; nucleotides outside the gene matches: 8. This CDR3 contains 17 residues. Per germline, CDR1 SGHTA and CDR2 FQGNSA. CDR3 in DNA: TGTGCCAGCAGCACCCGACTAGCGGGAGACAACTACAATGAGCAGTTCTTC. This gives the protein CASSTRLAGDNYNEQFF.

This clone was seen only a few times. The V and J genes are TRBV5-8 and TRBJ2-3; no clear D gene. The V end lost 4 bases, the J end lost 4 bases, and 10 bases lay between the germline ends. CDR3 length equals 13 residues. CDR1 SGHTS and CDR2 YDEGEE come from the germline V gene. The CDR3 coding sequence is TGTGCCAGCAGCACCGACCTGCCAGATACGCAGTATTTT. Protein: CASSTDLPDTQYF.

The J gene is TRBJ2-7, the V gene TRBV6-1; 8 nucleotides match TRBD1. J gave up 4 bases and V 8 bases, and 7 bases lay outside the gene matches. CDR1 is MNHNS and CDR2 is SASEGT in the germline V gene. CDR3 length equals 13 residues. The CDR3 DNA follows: TGTGCCAGCTGGGGGCAGGGGGCTTACGAGCAGTACTTC. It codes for CASWGQGAYEQYF.

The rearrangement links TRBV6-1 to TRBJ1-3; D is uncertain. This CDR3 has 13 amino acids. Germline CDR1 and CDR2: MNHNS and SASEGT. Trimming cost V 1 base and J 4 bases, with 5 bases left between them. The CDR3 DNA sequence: TGTGCCAGCAGTGAAGTTGCCGGAAACACCATATATTTT. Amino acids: CASSEVAGNTIYF.

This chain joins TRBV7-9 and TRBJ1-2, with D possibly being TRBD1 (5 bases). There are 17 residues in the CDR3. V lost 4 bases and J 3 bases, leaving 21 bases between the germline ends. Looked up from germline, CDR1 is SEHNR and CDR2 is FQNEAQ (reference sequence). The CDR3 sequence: CASSSRGLGGLDYGYTF. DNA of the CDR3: TGTGCCAGCAGCTCCCGCGGGCTTGGGGGGTTAGACTATGGCTACACCTTC.

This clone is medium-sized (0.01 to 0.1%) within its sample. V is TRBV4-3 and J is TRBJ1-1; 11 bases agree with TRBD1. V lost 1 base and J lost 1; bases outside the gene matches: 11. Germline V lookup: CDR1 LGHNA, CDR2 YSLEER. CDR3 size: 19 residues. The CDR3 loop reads CASSQGLGTGGGGNTEAFF. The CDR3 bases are TGCGCCAGCAGCCAAGGACTGGGGACAGGGGGAGGAGGGAACACTGAAGCTTTCTTT.

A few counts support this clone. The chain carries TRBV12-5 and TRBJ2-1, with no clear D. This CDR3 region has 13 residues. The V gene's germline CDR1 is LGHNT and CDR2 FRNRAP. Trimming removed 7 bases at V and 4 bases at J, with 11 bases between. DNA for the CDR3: TGTGCTAGTGACACTTTAGGGTACAATGAGCAGTTCTTC. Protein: CASDTLGYNEQFF.

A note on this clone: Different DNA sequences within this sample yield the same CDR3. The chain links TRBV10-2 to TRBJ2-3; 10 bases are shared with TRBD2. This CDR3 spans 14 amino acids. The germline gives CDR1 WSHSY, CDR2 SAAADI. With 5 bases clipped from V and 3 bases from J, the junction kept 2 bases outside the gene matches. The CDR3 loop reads CASSPSGRTDTQYF. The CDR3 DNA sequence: TGCGCCAGCAGTCCTAGCGGGAGAACAGATACGCAGTATTTT.